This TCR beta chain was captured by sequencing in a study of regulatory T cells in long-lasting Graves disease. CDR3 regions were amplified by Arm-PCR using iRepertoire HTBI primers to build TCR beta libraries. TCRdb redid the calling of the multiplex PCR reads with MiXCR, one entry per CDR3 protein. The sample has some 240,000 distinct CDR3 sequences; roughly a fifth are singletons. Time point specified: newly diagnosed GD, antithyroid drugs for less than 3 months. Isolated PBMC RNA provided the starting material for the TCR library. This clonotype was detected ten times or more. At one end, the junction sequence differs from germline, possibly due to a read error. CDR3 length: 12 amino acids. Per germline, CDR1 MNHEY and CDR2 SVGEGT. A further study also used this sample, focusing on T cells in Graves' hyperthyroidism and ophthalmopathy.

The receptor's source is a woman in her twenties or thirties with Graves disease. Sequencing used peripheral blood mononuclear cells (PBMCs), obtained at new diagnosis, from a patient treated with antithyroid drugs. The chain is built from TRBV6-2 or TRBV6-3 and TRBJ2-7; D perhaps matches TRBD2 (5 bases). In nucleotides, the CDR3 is TGTGCCAGCAGTTATAATTTGGACGGGATGGACTTC. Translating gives CASSYNLDGMDF.